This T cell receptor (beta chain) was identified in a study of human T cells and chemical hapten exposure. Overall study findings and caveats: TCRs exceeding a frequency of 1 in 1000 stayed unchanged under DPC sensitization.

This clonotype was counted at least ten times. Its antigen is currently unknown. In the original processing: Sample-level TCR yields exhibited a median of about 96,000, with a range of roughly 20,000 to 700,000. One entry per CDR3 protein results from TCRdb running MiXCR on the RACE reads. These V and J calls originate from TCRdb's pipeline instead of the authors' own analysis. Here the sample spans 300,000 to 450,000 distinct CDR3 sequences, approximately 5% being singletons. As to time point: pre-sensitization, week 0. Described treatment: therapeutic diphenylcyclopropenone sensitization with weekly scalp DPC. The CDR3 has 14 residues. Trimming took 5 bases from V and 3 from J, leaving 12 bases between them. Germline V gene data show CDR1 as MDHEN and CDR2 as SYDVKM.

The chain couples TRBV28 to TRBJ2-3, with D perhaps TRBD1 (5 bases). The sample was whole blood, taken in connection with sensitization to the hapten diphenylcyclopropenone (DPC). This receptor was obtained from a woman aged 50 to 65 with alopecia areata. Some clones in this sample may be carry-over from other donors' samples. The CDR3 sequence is CASSARQPTDTQYF. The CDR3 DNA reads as TGTGCCAGCAGTGCACGACAGCCGACAGATACGCAGTATTTT.